A selection of T cell receptor beta chains follows, all from one sample in a study of CD8 T cells in Susac syndrome. MiXCR was run by TCRdb on the immunoSEQ multiplex PCR reads, yielding one entry per CDR3 protein. In the table there are about 200,000 distinct CDR3 sequences, roughly 94% of which are singletons. Input material: CD4+ T cells from PBMCs. These receptors were obtained from a human donor in good health. CDR3s include the opening cysteine and the closing phenylalanine or tryptophan. D genes are given only for firm matches. Clone size is given for some rows only: seen once, a few or many times, or a class if the clone is expanded.

size: once
V: TRBV4-3
J: TRBJ2-3
D: TRBD2
DNA: TGCGCCAGCAGCCAAGAAAGTAGCGGGGGACAAAGCACAGATACGCAGTATTTT
CDR3: CASSQESSGGQSTDTQYF

size: NA
V: TRBV29-1
J: TRBJ2-1
D: NA
DNA: TGCAGCGTTGAAGGGGGGGCGAGGGAGCAGTTCTTC
CDR3: CSVEGGAREQFF

size: NA
V: TRBV20-1
J: TRBJ2-1
D: NA
DNA: TGCAGTGCTAAGTCCCCCCTAGGCAACAATGAGCAGTTCTTC
CDR3: CSAKSPLGNNEQFF

size: NA
V: TRBV20-1
J: TRBJ2-5
D: TRBD2
DNA: TGCAGTGTCCTGGGGACTAGCGGGACTGAGACCCAGTACTTC
CDR3: CSVLGTSGTETQYF

size: NA
V: TRBV11-2
J: TRBJ2-7
D: NA
DNA: TGTGCCAGCAGCTCTTCAGAAGTCTACGAGCAGTACTTC
CDR3: CASSSSEVYEQYF

size: NA
V: TRBV11-2
J: TRBJ2-7
D: NA
DNA: TGTGCCAGCAGCTCCCAGGGAGGATACGAGCAGTACTTC
CDR3: CASSSQGGYEQYF

size: NA
V: TRBV24-1
J: TRBJ2-1
D: NA
DNA: TGTGCCACCAGTGAGGGGGCGGGCTACAATGAGCAGTTCTTC
CDR3: CATSEGAGYNEQFF

size: once
V: TRBV2
J: TRBJ2-7
D: NA
DNA: TGTGCCAGCCTATTCCAGGGCCCATACGAGCAGTACTTC
CDR3: CASLFQGPYEQYF

size: NA
V: TRBV29-1
J: TRBJ2-1
D: NA
DNA: TGCAGCGTTGAAGTCACAGGATGGAATGAGCAGTTCTTC
CDR3: CSVEVTGWNEQFF

size: NA
V: TRBV24-1
J: TRBJ1-6
D: TRBD1
DNA: TGTGCCACTCAAGACAGGGTTTCTTCACCCCTCCACTTT
CDR3: CATQDRVSSPLHF

size: NA
V: TRBV2
J: TRBJ1-1
D: TRBD1
DNA: TGTGCCAGCACCCAGGAGGGGGCGGGTACTGAAGCTTTCTTT
CDR3: CASTQEGAGTEAFF

size: NA
V: TRBV3-1
J: TRBJ1-2
D: TRBD1
DNA: TGTGCCAGCAGCCAAGCGGACAGGCCGGAGAACTATGGCTACACCTTC
CDR3: CASSQADRPENYGYTF

size: NA
V: TRBV3-1
J: TRBJ1-2
D: TRBD1
DNA: TGTGCCAGCAGCTCCGGGACAGGGGGTGATCGGGGCTACACCTTC
CDR3: CASSSGTGGDRGYTF

size: NA
V: TRBV9
J: TRBJ2-7
D: NA
DNA: TGTGCCAGCAGTGGGGCCCGGGGCTCCTACGAGCAGTACTTC
CDR3: CASSGARGSYEQYF

size: NA
V: TRBV29-1
J: TRBJ1-1
D: TRBD1
DNA: TGCAGCGTTGAAGGGACAGGGGGCACTGAAGCTTTCTTT
CDR3: CSVEGTGGTEAFF

size: once
V: TRBV12-3/TRBV12-4
J: TRBJ2-4
D: TRBD1
DNA: TGTGCCAGCAGTGAGGGACAGGGAATCATAGCCAAAAACATTCAGTACTTC
CDR3: CASSEGQGIIAKNIQYF

size: NA
V: TRBV5-1
J: TRBJ2-3
D: NA
DNA: TGCGCCAGCCAAGTCCAGGGTGGCACAGATACGCAGTATTTT
CDR3: CASQVQGGTDTQYF

size: NA
V: TRBV20-1
J: TRBJ2-7
D: NA
DNA: TGCAGTGCTAGAAGGCAGAGCTCCTACGAGCAGTACTTC
CDR3: CSARRQSSYEQYF

size: NA
V: TRBV3-1
J: TRBJ2-3
D: NA
DNA: TGTGCCAGCAGCCACCGGGGCACAGATACGCAGTATTTT
CDR3: CASSHRGTDTQYF

size: NA
V: TRBV23-1
J: TRBJ1-5
D: NA
DNA: TGCGCCAGCAGTCAGACCCCAAATCAGCCCCAGCATTTT
CDR3: CASSQTPNQPQHF

size: NA
V: TRBV29-1
J: TRBJ1-3
D: NA
DNA: TGCAGCGTCGTCGAGGTCGGGGACACCATATATTTT
CDR3: CSVVEVGDTIYF

size: NA
V: TRBV15
J: TRBJ2-5
D: TRBD1
DNA: TGTGCCACCAGCCCGGGACAGGCACAAGAGACCCAGTACTTC
CDR3: CATSPGQAQETQYF

size: NA
V: TRBV29-1
J: TRBJ2-7
D: TRBD2
DNA: TGCAGCGTCCGGACTAGCGGGCGCGAGCAGTACTTC
CDR3: CSVRTSGREQYF

size: NA
V: TRBV30
J: TRBJ1-2
D: TRBD1
DNA: TGTGCCTGGCAGGGACAGGCCAAGAACGGCTACACCTTC
CDR3: CAWQGQAKNGYTF

size: NA
V: TRBV29-1
J: TRBJ2-5
D: TRBD2
DNA: TGCAGCGTTGAAACGGGGCTAGCGGGGACGCTAGGGACCCAGTACTTC
CDR3: CSVETGLAGTLGTQYF

size: NA
V: TRBV6-2/TRBV6-3
J: TRBJ1-2
D: NA
DNA: TGTGCCAGCAGCTTCGCGGGGAATGGCTACACCTTC
CDR3: CASSFAGNGYTF

size: NA
V: TRBV11-2
J: TRBJ1-2
D: NA
DNA: TGTGCCAGCAGCCCGGGGTCAATGGACTATGGCTACACCTTC
CDR3: CASSPGSMDYGYTF

size: NA
V: TRBV6-4
J: TRBJ1-1
D: NA
DNA: TGTGCCAGCAGCTGGGGCCGAAACACTGAAGCTTTCTTT
CDR3: CASSWGRNTEAFF

size: NA
V: TRBV24-1
J: TRBJ1-1
D: NA
DNA: TGTGCCACCAGTGACGGCAGGGCCTACACTGAAGCTTTCTTT
CDR3: CATSDGRAYTEAFF

size: NA
V: TRBV6-1
J: TRBJ2-7
D: NA
DNA: TGTGCCAGCAGCCTAAGCCTATCAGGGTCCCTGGTTGGAGACTACGAGCAGTACTTC
CDR3: CASSLSLSGSLVGDYEQYF

size: NA
V: TRBV20-1
J: TRBJ1-2
D: NA
DNA: TGCAGTGCTAGAGATCTTGTGTACTATGGCTACACCTTC
CDR3: CSARDLVYYGYTF

size: NA
V: TRBV7-6
J: TRBJ2-2
D: NA
DNA: TGTGCCAGCATCCCTAGACCGACCGGGGAGCTGTTTTTT
CDR3: CASIPRPTGELFF

size: NA
V: TRBV6-5
J: TRBJ2-1
D: TRBD2
DNA: TGTGCCAGCAGTTCCCCGGGGACTAGCGGCTACAATGAGCAGTTCTTC
CDR3: CASSSPGTSGYNEQFF

size: NA
V: TRBV12-3/TRBV12-4
J: TRBJ1-2
D: NA
DNA: TGTGCCAGCAGTAACCCAAGAGGGCATGGCTACACCTTC
CDR3: CASSNPRGHGYTF

size: NA
V: TRBV11-2
J: TRBJ2-1
D: NA
DNA: TGTGCCAGCAGCTTAGCGGCTAGCAATGAGCAGTTCTTC
CDR3: CASSLAASNEQFF

size: NA
V: TRBV6-1
J: TRBJ2-1
D: NA
DNA: TGTGCCAGCAGTCCGCTAGCGTCCCTTGGCGATGAGCAGTTCTTC
CDR3: CASSPLASLGDEQFF

size: few
V: TRBV12-3/TRBV12-4
J: TRBJ1-1
D: NA
DNA: TGTGCCAGCAGTTTCTTCACTGAAGCTTTCTTT
CDR3: CASSFFTEAFF

size: NA
V: TRBV28
J: TRBJ2-1
D: TRBD2
DNA: TGTGCCAGCAGTTTAACTAGCGGGGACTCCTACAATGAGCAGTTCTTC
CDR3: CASSLTSGDSYNEQFF

size: NA
V: TRBV15
J: TRBJ1-5
D: TRBD1
DNA: TGTGCCACCAGAGACAGGGTTGCCGTCCAGCCCCAGCATTTT
CDR3: CATRDRVAVQPQHF

size: NA
V: TRBV3-1
J: TRBJ2-5
D: TRBD2
DNA: TGTGCCAGCAGCCTTAGCGGGGAACAAGAGACCCAGTACTTC
CDR3: CASSLSGEQETQYF

size: NA
V: TRBV5-6
J: TRBJ2-7
D: NA
DNA: TGTGCCAGCAGTTCCAAGGCGGGGAAGCAGTACTTC
CDR3: CASSSKAGKQYF

size: NA
V: TRBV20-1
J: TRBJ1-1
D: NA
DNA: TGCAGTGCGAGCGCCAGGGGAGGCACTGAAGCTTTCTTT
CDR3: CSASARGGTEAFF

size: NA
V: TRBV3-1
J: TRBJ2-7
D: TRBD1
DNA: TGTGCCAGCAGCCAAGATGACAGGGGCACCTACGAGCAGTACTTC
CDR3: CASSQDDRGTYEQYF

size: NA
V: TRBV3-1
J: TRBJ1-2
D: NA
DNA: TGTGCCAGCAGCTACAGCTATGGCTACACCTTC
CDR3: CASSYSYGYTF

size: NA
V: TRBV24-1
J: TRBJ1-2
D: TRBD1
DNA: TGTGCCACCAGCAATGGACAGGCGAGAGTCGGCTACACCTTC
CDR3: CATSNGQARVGYTF

size: once
V: TRBV23-1
J: TRBJ1-2
D: TRBD1
DNA: TGCGCCAGCAGTCGGCCGGGACAGGGGATCAGCTATGGCTACACCTTC
CDR3: CASSRPGQGISYGYTF

size: NA
V: TRBV25-1
J: TRBJ2-1
D: TRBD2
DNA: TGTGCCAGCAGTGAGCTTAGCGGGGAATCCTACAATGAGCAGTTCTTC
CDR3: CASSELSGESYNEQFF

size: NA
V: TRBV20-1
J: TRBJ1-5
D: TRBD1
DNA: TGCAGTGCTAGAAGACAGGGGAATCAGCCCCAGCATTTT
CDR3: CSARRQGNQPQHF

size: NA
V: TRBV20-1
J: TRBJ2-5
D: NA
DNA: TGCAGTGCTGGAACCCAAGGGATAGTGGAGACCCAGTACTTC
CDR3: CSAGTQGIVETQYF